What follows are 21 T cell receptor beta chains derived from one specimen sequenced in a study of T cells in narcolepsy. TCRdb's table, derived via immunoSEQ multiplex PCR, lists solely in-frame clones and lacks some. The data show tens of thousands of clones, with about 90% seen just once and about 0.9% held by the top ten. Sequencing was carried out using memory (CD45RA-) CD4+ T cells from blood. Source of these receptors: a human donor in good health.

The rearrangement links TRBV5-1 to TRBJ1-2; possibly TRBD1 for D (6 bases). The germline gives CDR1 SGHRS, CDR2 YFSETQ. V shed 6 bases and J shed 5 bases, with 11 bases lying between them. The CDR3 covers 12 residues. The CDR3 loop is CASNQDSYGYTF. The CDR3 DNA reads TGCGCCAGCAACCAGGACAGTTATGGCTACACCTTC.

For the CDR3, the DNA is TGTGCCAGCAGACAGGGGGCCACTGAAGCTTTCTTT. It codes for CASRQGATEAFF. The V call is TRBV2, the J call TRBJ1-1; 9 nucleotides align to TRBD1. Trimming removed 6 bases from V and 4 bases from J; junction bases left unmatched: 0. The CDR3 contains 12 residues. Germline V CDR1 and CDR2: SNHLY, FYNNEI.

The chain couples TRBV2 to TRBJ1-6; D is unresolved. Trimming took 2 bases from V and 5 from J, leaving 13 bases between them. Germline CDR1 SNHLY, CDR2 FYNNEI. This CDR3 has 16 residues. CDR3 nucleotide sequence: TGTGCCAGCAGTGAAACTCTGGGTGCGGATAATTCACCCCTCCACTTT. Protein: CASSETLGADNSPLHF.

This clone was seen only a few times. The chain carries TRBV6-5 and TRBJ2-7; 10 bases are a match to TRBD2. The CDR3 length is 13 residues. Germline loops: CDR1 MNHEY, CDR2 SVGAGI. Trimming took 10 bases from V and 1 from J; bases not matched to a gene: 4. For the CDR3, the DNA is TGTGCCATTAGGACTAGCGGTTCCTACGAGCAGTACTTC. This sequence encodes CAIRTSGSYEQYF.

The genes are TRBV11-3 and TRBJ2-2; TRBD1 matches 7 bases. V was clipped by 5 bases and J by 6 bases; unmatched bases: 3. In germline, CDR1 is SGHNT, CDR2 YENEEA. This CDR3 spans 13 amino acids. CDR3 sequence (DNA): TGTGCCAGCAGCGACAGGGATCCCGGGGAGCTGTTTTTT. Residues: CASSDRDPGELFF.

This rearrangement joins TRBV7-9 to TRBJ1-1; D uncertain. Trimming removed 1 base from V and 4 bases from J, with 13 bases in between. The CDR3 loop spans 15 amino acids. In germline, CDR1 is SEHNR, CDR2 FQNEAQ (reference sequence). CDR3 loop: CASSLGPQPVTEAFF. The CDR3 bases are TGTGCCAGCAGCTTAGGTCCCCAACCCGTCACTGAAGCTTTCTTT.

The V gene is TRBV10-3, the J gene TRBJ2-1; no clear D gene. In germline, CDR1 is ENHRY, CDR2 SYGVKD. This CDR3 spans 13 amino acids. V shed 4 bases and J shed 5 bases, with 9 bases lying between them. The CDR3 region has the DNA TGTGCCATCAGTGGTGAACGGGACAATGAGCAGTTCTTC. This translates into CAISGERDNEQFF.

The J gene is TRBJ2-2, the V gene TRBV6-6; TRBD1 matches 8 bases. The CDR3 runs to 15 residues. Germline CDR1 and CDR2: MNHNY and SVGAGI (reference sequence). V was clipped by 2 bases and J by 4 bases; unmatched bases: 3. Here the CDR3 DNA reads TGTGCCAGCAGTTACCAGGGGGCGAGCACCGGGGAGCTGTTTTTT. It encodes CASSYQGASTGELFF.

The table lists this clone with a few counts. The rearrangement links TRBV2 to TRBJ1-6; 11 bases are shared with TRBD1. The CDR3 has 15 residues. The V and J ends lost 5 bases and 7 bases, in that order; junction bases with no gene match: 4. The V gene's germline CDR1 is SNHLY and CDR2 FYNNEI. CDR3 residues: CASSYWDRGNSPLHF. In DNA form, the CDR3 reads TGTGCCAGCAGTTACTGGGACAGGGGGAATTCACCCCTCCACTTT.

The rearrangement links TRBV12-5 to TRBJ2-5, with D possibly matching TRBD1 (6 bases). There are 13 residues in the CDR3. The germline V gene encodes CDR1 LGHNT and CDR2 FRNRAP. Trimming cost V 3 bases and J 5 bases, with 10 bases left between them. CDR3 residues: CASGFGTMETQYF. The CDR3, as DNA: TGTGCTAGTGGTTTCGGGACAATGGAGACCCAGTACTTC.

Points on this clone: This CDR3 is also generated by other DNA sequences in the sample. The CDR3: CASSRGLHSNQPQHF. The CDR3 nucleotides read TGTGCCAGCAGCCGGGGATTGCATAGCAATCAGCCCCAGCATTTT. V and J are TRBV11-2 and TRBJ1-5; D is uncertain. Looked up from germline, CDR1 is SGHAT and CDR2 is FQNNGV. The ends were cut back, 5 bases at V and 0 bases at J, with 11 bases in the middle. The CDR3 sequence is 15 residues long.

The chain is built from TRBV7-6 and TRBJ1-5; D possibly corresponds to TRBD1 (5 bases). CDR1 and CDR2 (germline): SGHVS, FNYEAQ. The CDR3 has 14 amino acids. Trimming removed 2 bases at V and 5 bases at J, with 10 bases between. Written as DNA, the CDR3 is TGTGCCAGCAGCTTACGGGGCGGTGATCAGCCCCAGCATTTT. Its protein is CASSLRGGDQPQHF.

The chain recombines TRBV25-1 with TRBJ2-7, with D hard to call. V was pared by 4 bases and J by 5 bases, with 15 bases between. The CDR3 has 14 amino acids. In germline, CDR1 is MGHDK, CDR2 SYGVNS. The CDR3 sequence: CASSALRLTDEQYF. The CDR3 nucleotides are TGTGCCAGCAGTGCTCTAAGATTAACGGACGAGCAGTACTTC.

The CDR3 DNA follows: TGTGCCAGCAGTTCAACAGGGCTTGCGAACACCGGGGAGCTGTTTTTT. Protein sequence: CASSSTGLANTGELFF. The chain employs TRBV2 and TRBJ2-2, with D possibly TRBD1 on 6 matching bases. CDR3 length: 16 residues. Germline V gene data show CDR1 as SNHLY and CDR2 as FYNNEI. V lost 5 bases and J lost 0, with 13 bases in between.

The chain has TRBV4-2 and TRBJ2-5; tentative D call: TRBD1 (6 bases). Germline CDR1 and CDR2: LGHNA and YNFKEQ. Trimming cost V 4 bases and J 2 bases, with 14 bases left between them. This CDR3 spans 15 amino acids. CDR3 sequence (DNA): TGTGCCAGCAGCCGCTCTAGGGGGATTCAAGAGACCCAGTACTTC. This gives the protein CASSRSRGIQETQYF.

The V gene is TRBV6-6, the J gene TRBJ2-5, with D tentatively TRBD1 (6 bases). Trimming shortened V by 6 bases and J by 2 bases, and 16 bases separated the two germline ends. Germline V gives CDR1 MNHNY, CDR2 SVGAGI (reference sequence). The CDR3 extends over 15 amino acids. CDR3 nucleotide sequence: TGTGCCAGCAGAGACAGGAGGAACCTTCAAGAGACCCAGTACTTC. Amino acids: CASRDRRNLQETQYF.

The rearrangement links TRBV30 to TRBJ1-6; D ambiguous. Trimming removed 1 base at V and 0 bases at J, with 13 bases between. Germline V gene sequence: CDR1 GTSNPN, CDR2 SVGIG (reference sequence). The CDR3 is 17 residues long. CDR3 in DNA: TGTGCCTGGAGTGAAGGGCGGTGGGGCTCCTATAATTCACCCCTCCACTTT. Encoded protein: CAWSEGRWGSYNSPLHF. Complete variable domain (other parts from reference TRBV30 and TRBJ1-6): SQTIHQWPATLVQPVGSPLSLECTVEGTSNPNLYWYRQAAGRGLQLLFYSVGIGQISSEVPQNLSASRPQDRQFILSSKKLLLSDSGFYLCAWSEGRWGSYNSPLHFGNGTRLTVT.

The chain has TRBV9 and TRBJ2-7, with a weak D call TRBD1 (7 bases). The CDR3 spans 15 residues. V was cut by 4 bases and J by 5 bases, with 19 bases left in between. Germline-derived CDR1 and CDR2 are SGDLS and YYNGEE. For the CDR3, the DNA is TGTGCCAGCAGCTTTTCCTCAGGGGGGATCGACGAGCAGTACTTC. Amino acid sequence: CASSFSSGGIDEQYF.

The V and J genes are TRBV10-3 and TRBJ1-1, with unresolved D. The CDR3 has 13 amino acids. The V gene's germline CDR1 is ENHRY and CDR2 SYGVKD. The V end lost 3 bases, the J end lost 1 base, and 6 bases lay between the germline ends. In DNA, the CDR3 is TGTGCCATCAGTGACCAAGGGAACACTGAAGCTTTCTTT. As protein: CAISDQGNTEAFF.

The V gene is TRBV11-2, the J gene TRBJ1-1; D might be TRBD1 (5 bases). The germline gives CDR1 SGHAT, CDR2 FQNNGV. V lost 2 bases to trimming and J lost 5 bases, with 9 bases between them. The CDR3 spans 13 residues. The CDR3 region has the DNA TGTGCCAGCAGCTTACAGCGGGGGACTGAAGCTTTCTTT. Its translation: CASSLQRGTEAFF.

The rearrangement links TRBV6-1 to TRBJ2-7, with D perhaps matching TRBD2 (6 bases). Trimming took 0 bases from V and 3 from J, leaving 15 bases between them. This CDR3 has 16 amino acids. Germline CDR1 MNHNS, CDR2 SASEGT. This CDR3 is CASSEALTSSGYEQYF. The CDR3, as DNA: TGTGCCAGCAGTGAAGCCCTAACTAGCTCAGGCTACGAGCAGTACTTC.